The rows below give T cell receptor beta chains drawn from one sample of a study of cytomegalovirus exposure and HLA in healthy donors. Profiled with immunoSEQ multiplex PCR; TCRdb holds only in-frame clones, not every one. The sample holds under 170,000 clones, 60% to 85% seen once. Sequenced sample: PBMCs. The receptors shown here come from a middle-aged man in good health and CMV-seropositive. CDR3s include the opening cysteine and the closing phenylalanine or tryptophan. Fields, in order: D gene, J gene, clone size, V gene, CDR3 DNA, CDR3 protein. D genes are given only for firm matches. Clone size is stated in some rows and not others, as once, few, many or a class when expanded.

>TRBD1|TRBJ1-5|NA|TRBV18
TGTGCCAGCTCACCGATAGGACAGGGGGTTCAGCCCCAGCATTTT
CASSPIGQGVQPQHF
>NA|TRBJ2-6|NA|TRBV5-1
TGCGCCAGCAGTCAGTGGCTCTCTGGGGCCAACGTCCTGACTTTC
CASSQWLSGANVLTF
>TRBD1|TRBJ2-7|NA|TRBV11-3
TGTGCCAGCAGCCCCACCACAGGGGGCGACGAGCAGTACTTC
CASSPTTGGDEQYF
>TRBD2|TRBJ2-1|NA|TRBV5-1
TGCGCCAGCAGCTCACTAGCGGTTTACAATGAGCAGTTCTTC
CASSSLAVYNEQFF
>NA|TRBJ2-1|NA|TRBV21-1
TGTGCCAGCAGCAACGGAGGTAGTGAGCAGTTCTTC
CASSNGGSEQFF
>NA|TRBJ1-4|few|TRBV2
TGTGCCAGCCGACTGGGGTTCCTGAGGGCTAATGAAAAACTGTTTTTT
CASRLGFLRANEKLFF
>NA|TRBJ2-1|NA|TRBV5-1
TGCGCCAGCAGCTCGGGAGTTGGGGGTGGAGAGCAGTTCTTC
CASSSGVGGGEQFF
>NA|TRBJ2-3|NA|TRBV29-1
TGCAGCGTCTTATCGGGAGTGGCGGATACGCAGTATTTT
CSVLSGVADTQYF
>NA|TRBJ2-4|NA|TRBV6-1
TGTGCCAGCAGTCGACAGCCTCTAAACATTCAGTACTTC
CASSRQPLNIQYF
>TRBD2|TRBJ2-4|NA|TRBV18
TGTGCCAGCTCACCAACAACGGGACTAGCGGCCACCTGGGGCAAAAACATTCAGTACTTC
CASSPTTGLAATWGKNIQYF
>NA|TRBJ2-3|few|TRBV6-1
TGTGCCAGCAGTAAAACCGGGATAGATACGCAGTATTTT
CASSKTGIDTQYF
>NA|TRBJ2-7|NA|TRBV7-8
TGTGCCAGCAGCTTAGGGGCAGGCGAGACCTACGAGCAGTACTTC
CASSLGAGETYEQYF
>NA|TRBJ2-1|NA|TRBV2
TGTGCCAGCAGTGAAGCAGGGGGTAGGTACAATGAGCAGTTCTTC
CASSEAGGRYNEQFF
>TRBD1|TRBJ1-2|NA|TRBV5-1
TGCGCCAGCAGCACAGGGGTCGACTATGGCTACACCTTC
CASSTGVDYGYTF
>TRBD1|TRBJ1-1|few|TRBV5-1
TGCGCCAGCAGCCCCGGGACAGGGGGCGCCGGCACTGAAGCTTTCTTT
CASSPGTGGAGTEAFF
>NA|TRBJ2-7|few|TRBV28
TGTGCCAGCAGCAAACGTCGCGGGGAAACCTACGAGCAGTACTTC
CASSKRRGETYEQYF
>NA|TRBJ2-2|NA|TRBV10-2
TGCGCCAGCAGGCCGACCGCGGCCGGGGAGCTGTTTTTT
CASRPTAAGELFF
>NA|TRBJ2-7|few|TRBV5-4
TGTGCCAGCAGCATATCCGGGACAAAGGAGCAGTACTTC
CASSISGTKEQYF
>NA|TRBJ1-2|NA|TRBV28
TGTGCCAGCAGTTTATTACGGGAAGGGGGCTACACCTTC
CASSLLREGGYTF
>NA|TRBJ2-7|NA|TRBV5-6
TGTGCCAGCAGCCAGGGACTCCTCTACGAGCAGTACTTC
CASSQGLLYEQYF
>TRBD2|TRBJ2-1|once|TRBV28
TGTGCCAGCAGAGGCACTAGCGGGAGAACGAATGAGCAGTTCTTC
CASRGTSGRTNEQFF
>NA|TRBJ1-1|NA|TRBV7-6
TGTGCCAGCAGCTTAGCCCCGGAGACAGCGAACACTGAAGCTTTCTTT
CASSLAPETANTEAFF
>NA|TRBJ2-7|NA|TRBV11-1
TGTGCCAGCAGCCCCGGGGGCGGGAGCCACTACGAGCAGTACTTC
CASSPGGGSHYEQYF
>TRBD2|TRBJ2-1|NA|TRBV18
TGTGCCAGCTCACCACCGACTAGCGGGAGTGGCTCCTACAATGAGCAGTTCTTC
CASSPPTSGSGSYNEQFF
>NA|TRBJ1-1|NA|TRBV2
TGTGCCAGCAGTGAGCCGGAGTTGGCCACTGAAGCTTTCTTT
CASSEPELATEAFF
>NA|TRBJ2-7|NA|TRBV6-6
TGTGCCAGCAGTTACGTCCCTACGGGGGTTGGATACGAGCAGTACTTC
CASSYVPTGVGYEQYF
>TRBD1|TRBJ1-2|NA|TRBV6-5
TGTGCCAGCAGCCGAGGCGGGACAGGGGATGGCTACACCTTC
CASSRGGTGDGYTF
>NA|TRBJ2-7|NA|TRBV27
TGTGCCAGCCGGGACACTTCCTACGAGCAGTACTTC
CASRDTSYEQYF
>NA|TRBJ2-5|NA|TRBV6-1
TGTGCCAGCAGTGAAGCGCTAAAGGGGCATGGGACCCAGTACTTC
CASSEALKGHGTQYF
>TRBD1|TRBJ2-7|once|TRBV5-4
TGTGCCAGCAAGACAGGGGGCCGCTACGAGCAGTACTTC
CASKTGGRYEQYF
>NA|TRBJ1-3|NA|TRBV9
TGTGCCAGCAGCGCCGGGAAAAACCCCGCAAACACCATATATTTT
CASSAGKNPANTIYF
>TRBD1|TRBJ2-5|NA|TRBV5-1
TGCGCCAGCAGCGGACAGGGACCGAGGACCCAGTACTTC
CASSGQGPRTQYF
>TRBD1|TRBJ2-5|NA|TRBV19
TGTGCCAGTAGTACGACAGGGGGCGGTAAGAAGGGAGCCTCGGGGGCCCAGTACTTC
CASSTTGGGKKGASGAQYF
>TRBD2|TRBJ2-3|NA|TRBV30
TGTGCCTGTTTTTCGCGGGAGGGTCCAGATACGCAGTATTTT
CACFSREGPDTQYF
>TRBD2|TRBJ2-7|NA|TRBV5-4
TGTGCCAGCAGCTACCTAGGGAGGGCAGCGGACGAGCAGTACTTC
CASSYLGRAADEQYF
>TRBD1|TRBJ2-3|NA|TRBV5-1
TGCGCCAGCAGCGCGACAGGGGACCGCACAGATACGCAGTATTTT
CASSATGDRTDTQYF
>NA|TRBJ2-7|NA|TRBV21-1
TGTGCCAGCAGCAAAGTCAGCGTGTACGAGCAGTACTTC
CASSKVSVYEQYF
>NA|TRBJ2-3|NA|TRBV6-1
TGTGCCAGCAGAGATTTTAGAGCAGATACGCAGTATTTT
CASRDFRADTQYF
>NA|TRBJ2-1|once|TRBV6-1
TGTGCCAGCAGTGAGATCGGTAATGAGCAGTTCTTC
CASSEIGNEQFF
>NA|TRBJ2-3|NA|TRBV5-1
TGCGCCAGCAGCTTGGGGGGGGACGTGGATACGCAGTATTTT
CASSLGGDVDTQYF
>TRBD2|TRBJ2-1|NA|TRBV28
TGTGCCAGCAGTTTAGCGGGAGAATTGTACAATGAGCAGTTCTTC
CASSLAGELYNEQFF
>NA|TRBJ1-3|NA|TRBV9
TGTGCCAGCAGCGACAGCGGAAACACCATATATTTT
CASSDSGNTIYF
>NA|TRBJ1-2|NA|TRBV27
TGTGCCAGCAGCCGGACTCCTAACTATGGCTACACCTTC
CASSRTPNYGYTF
>NA|TRBJ2-1|NA|TRBV2
TGTGCCAGCAGTGAAGTGGAGGGCTACACTGAGCAGTTCTTC
CASSEVEGYTEQFF
>TRBD1|TRBJ2-7|once|TRBV28
TGTGCCAGCACCCCGGGGGACAGGGGCTACGAGCAGTACTTC
CASTPGDRGYEQYF